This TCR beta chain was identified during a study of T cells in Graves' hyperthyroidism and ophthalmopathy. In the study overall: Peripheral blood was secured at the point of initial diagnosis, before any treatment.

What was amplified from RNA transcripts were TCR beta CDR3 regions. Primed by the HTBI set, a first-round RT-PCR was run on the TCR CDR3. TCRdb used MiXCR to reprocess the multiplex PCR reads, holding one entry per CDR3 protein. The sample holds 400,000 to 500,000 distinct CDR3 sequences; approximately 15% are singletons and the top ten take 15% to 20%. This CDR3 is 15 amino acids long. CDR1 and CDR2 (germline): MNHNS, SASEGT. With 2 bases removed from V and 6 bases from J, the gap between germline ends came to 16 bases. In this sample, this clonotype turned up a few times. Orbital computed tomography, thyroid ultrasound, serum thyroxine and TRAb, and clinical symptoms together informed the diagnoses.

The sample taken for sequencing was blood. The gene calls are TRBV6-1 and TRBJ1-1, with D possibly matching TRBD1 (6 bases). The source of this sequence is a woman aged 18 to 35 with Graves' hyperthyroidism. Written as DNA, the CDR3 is TGTGCCAGCAGTGAAATTGGGGGGGCGCGTCCTGAAGCTTTCTTT. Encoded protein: CASSEIGGARPEAFF.